Listed below are T cell receptor beta chains from one sample, sequenced in a study of T-cell reconstitution after alpha-beta-depleted transplantation in children. One entry per CDR3 protein results from TCRdb running MiXCR on the PCR reads. The sample consists of 300,000 to 350,000 distinct CDR3 sequences, 15% to 20% of them appearing once. The sample in question was PBMCs, mostly from graft donor cells, obtained 360 days after TCRalphabeta/CD19-depleted stem cell transplant. These receptor sequences come from a male patient aged 2-10 years who had a stem cell transplant for acute lymphoblastic leukemia, so the T cells may come from the graft donor. Each CDR3 is given without its conserved first and last residue.

v_call: TRBV21-1
j_call: TRBJ2-4
cdr3_aa: ASSKALDIAKNIQY

v_call: TRBV5-1
j_call: TRBJ2-3
cdr3_aa: ASSPGRGPSTDTQY

v_call: TRBV7-2
j_call: TRBJ2-3
cdr3_aa: ASSSKREYTDTQY

v_call: TRBV6-6
j_call: TRBJ1-5
cdr3_aa: ASRGTPNQPQH

v_call: TRBV4-2
j_call: TRBJ2-7
cdr3_aa: ASSQEEGNGDYEQY

v_call: TRBV9
j_call: TRBJ2-2
cdr3_aa: ASSPLGGRAGELF

v_call: TRBV10-3
j_call: TRBJ2-1
cdr3_aa: AISSPWSPSGNEQF

v_call: TRBV3-1
j_call: TRBJ2-1
cdr3_aa: ASSQGGLTILEQF

v_call: TRBV4-2
j_call: TRBJ2-2
cdr3_aa: ASSQAGGNTGELF

v_call: TRBV28
j_call: TRBJ2-7
cdr3_aa: ASSDRFEQY

v_call: TRBV4-3
j_call: TRBJ1-4
cdr3_aa: ASSQDPGQGARAKLF

v_call: TRBV14
j_call: TRBJ2-7
cdr3_aa: ASSLFKTGSYEQY

v_call: TRBV7-2
j_call: TRBJ2-3
cdr3_aa: ASSLNGGWTDTQY

v_call: TRBV4-3
j_call: TRBJ2-1
cdr3_aa: ASSQDSGRIYNEQF

v_call: TRBV5-6
j_call: TRBJ2-7
cdr3_aa: ASSPTGTGAYEQY